The clone carrying this TCR beta chain came up many times. Its antigen remains unidentified. The sample comes from a study of T cell repertoires in cytomegalovirus infection. Study in general: Used in the study were CMV epitopes, some recently identified and HLA-C-restricted, others well-studied and HLA-B-restricted. TCR beta signatures that were public indicated CMV infection and matching HLA type. Study-level results: Identification of carriers of CMV plus the relevant HLA was achieved through cumulative public TCR beta family frequency. The study found HLA-C-restricted CMV-specific TCR beta clonotypes dominating the ex vivo response.

MiXCR, applied by TCRdb to the reads, yields one record per CDR3 protein. The sample has some 800,000 distinct CDR3 sequences, around a third seen once. This TCR was recovered from a human donor in good health (CMV status not recorded). Some clones in this sample may be carry-over from other donors' samples. The sample consisted of cultured CD8+ T cells from PBMCs, taken from culture after CMV antigen stimulation.

The CDR3 protein is CASSTRRNTEAFF. The CDR3, as DNA: TGTGCCAGCAGTACCAGGAGGAACACTGAAGCTTTCTTT. This chain joins TRBV12-3 or TRBV12-4 and TRBJ1-1, with D hard to call. V lost 5 bases and J 1 base, leaving 8 bases between the germline ends. This CDR3 contains 13 residues.